This is a list of T cell receptor beta chains from one sample in a study of vaccination and CD4 T cells after COVID-19. TCRdb reprocessed the PCR reads via MiXCR and lists one record per CDR3 protein. The data show approximately 11,000 distinct CDR3 sequences, roughly 60% seen once. No antigens are known for them. The material sequenced was CD4+ T cells from blood, cultured in vitro. The receptor source for this set is a human donor who had recovered from COVID-19. Both conserved end residues are part of each CDR3. A D gene is named only where the DNA matches it firmly. Clone sizes are given selectively: once, few, many, or a class where the clone is expanded.

D gene: .; V gene: TRBV10-3; clone size: .; J gene: TRBJ1-2; CDR3 DNA: TGTGCCATCAGTGGACAGAACTATGGCTACATCTTC; CDR3 protein: CAISGQNYGYIF
D gene: TRBD2; V gene: TRBV7-3; clone size: few; J gene: TRBJ2-3; CDR3 DNA: TGTGCCAGCAGCCAGCCCAGAGGGGGACTAGCGGGACCCGGGGACACCACAGATACGCAGTATTTT; CDR3 protein: CASSQPRGGLAGPGDTTDTQYF
D gene: .; V gene: TRBV20-1; clone size: few; J gene: TRBJ1-6; CDR3 DNA: TGCAGTGCGGCGCGAGTCTCCTTTAGCTCCTATAATTCACCCCTCCACTTT; CDR3 protein: CSAARVSFSSYNSPLHF
D gene: .; V gene: TRBV19; clone size: few; J gene: TRBJ1-6; CDR3 DNA: TGTGCCAGTCGTTCTGGACTGAATAATTCACCCCTCCACTTT; CDR3 protein: CASRSGLNNSPLHF
D gene: TRBD2; V gene: TRBV27; clone size: .; J gene: TRBJ2-5; CDR3 DNA: TGTGCCAGCAGTTCCTCACTAGCGGGAGGAAAGACCCAGTACTTC; CDR3 protein: CASSSSLAGGKTQYF
D gene: TRBD2; V gene: TRBV5-4; clone size: .; J gene: TRBJ2-2; CDR3 DNA: TGTGCCAGCAGCTTGAAAGCGGGAGGGCCTGGCGGGGAGCTGTTTTTT; CDR3 protein: CASSLKAGGPGGELFF
D gene: TRBD2; V gene: TRBV25-1; clone size: .; J gene: TRBJ2-6; CDR3 DNA: TGTGCCAGCCTGGGGAGGGAGGCCAACGTCCTGACTTTC; CDR3 protein: CASLGREANVLTF
D gene: TRBD1; V gene: TRBV2; clone size: few; J gene: TRBJ1-2; CDR3 DNA: TGTGCCAGCAGAGCCTCGGGGACAGGGGCGAATGGCTACACCTTC; CDR3 protein: CASRASGTGANGYTF
D gene: .; V gene: TRBV6-1; clone size: few; J gene: TRBJ1-6; CDR3 DNA: TGTGCCAGCGGCAGGGACGGAAGTTCACCCCTCCACTTT; CDR3 protein: CASGRDGSSPLHF
D gene: .; V gene: TRBV7-3; clone size: .; J gene: TRBJ2-2; CDR3 DNA: TGTGCCAGCAGCTCGCCGCTACACACCGGGGAGCTGTTTTTT; CDR3 protein: CASSSPLHTGELFF
D gene: TRBD1; V gene: TRBV2; clone size: .; J gene: TRBJ1-5; CDR3 DNA: TGTGCCAGCAGAAAAGGCCCGAACAGGGGGGGCAATCAGCCCCAGCATTTT; CDR3 protein: CASRKGPNRGGNQPQHF
D gene: .; V gene: TRBV20-1; clone size: .; J gene: TRBJ2-5; CDR3 DNA: TGCAGTGCCGCTGACGGATACCAAGAGACCCAGTACTTC; CDR3 protein: CSAADGYQETQYF
D gene: TRBD2; V gene: TRBV20-1; clone size: .; J gene: TRBJ2-5; CDR3 DNA: TGCAGTGCTAGATTTAGCGGGATCCAAGAGACCCAGTACTTC; CDR3 protein: CSARFSGIQETQYF
D gene: .; V gene: TRBV6-1; clone size: .; J gene: TRBJ2-1; CDR3 DNA: TGTGCCAGCAGTCAGACTGGAATCGCGCAGTTCTTC; CDR3 protein: CASSQTGIAQFF
D gene: TRBD2; V gene: TRBV7-2; clone size: once; J gene: TRBJ2-7; CDR3 DNA: TGTGCCAGCAGCTTAGGCGGGAGGGCCTTATACGAGCAGTACTTC; CDR3 protein: CASSLGGRALYEQYF
D gene: .; V gene: TRBV14; clone size: .; J gene: TRBJ1-2; CDR3 DNA: TGTGCCAGCAGCCGAAGGGTAAACTATGGCTACACCTTC; CDR3 protein: CASSRRVNYGYTF
D gene: .; V gene: TRBV28; clone size: .; J gene: TRBJ2-7; CDR3 DNA: TGTGCCAGCAGCACCACCCAGACCGCCGAGCAGTACTTC; CDR3 protein: CASSTTQTAEQYF
D gene: .; V gene: TRBV20-1; clone size: .; J gene: TRBJ1-5; CDR3 DNA: TGCAGTGCTAGAGGTGCAGGGGTGGGACAGCCCCAGCATTTT; CDR3 protein: CSARGAGVGQPQHF
D gene: TRBD2; V gene: TRBV14; clone size: .; J gene: TRBJ2-5; CDR3 DNA: TGTGCCAGCAGCGAGGGGCTAGCGGGAACAGAGACCCAGTACTTC; CDR3 protein: CASSEGLAGTETQYF
D gene: .; V gene: TRBV28; clone size: .; J gene: TRBJ1-4; CDR3 DNA: TGTGCCAGCAGTTTGCGTGAAAAACTGTTTTTT; CDR3 protein: CASSLREKLFF
D gene: TRBD2; V gene: TRBV20-1; clone size: few; J gene: TRBJ2-2; CDR3 DNA: TGCAGTGCTAGTGGCGGGAGGGCCACCGGGGAGCTGTTTTTT; CDR3 protein: CSASGGRATGELFF
D gene: .; V gene: TRBV27; clone size: .; J gene: TRBJ1-1; CDR3 DNA: TGTGCCAGCGTCTCCTGGTGGGGACCGAACACTGAAGCTTTCTTT; CDR3 protein: CASVSWWGPNTEAFF
D gene: TRBD1; V gene: TRBV20-1; clone size: .; J gene: TRBJ1-3; CDR3 DNA: TGCAGTGCAACAGGGGGCTCTGGAAACACCATATATTTT; CDR3 protein: CSATGGSGNTIYF
D gene: .; V gene: TRBV5-1; clone size: .; J gene: TRBJ2-2; CDR3 DNA: TGCGCCAGCAGCCCGGGGGACAGCAAATCGAACACCGGGGAGCTGTTTTTT; CDR3 protein: CASSPGDSKSNTGELFF
D gene: TRBD2; V gene: TRBV2; clone size: .; J gene: TRBJ2-1; CDR3 DNA: TGTGCCAGCAGTGAGGGACTAGCGGGAGGATATGAGCAGTTCTTC; CDR3 protein: CASSEGLAGGYEQFF
D gene: .; V gene: TRBV11-3; clone size: .; J gene: TRBJ2-7; CDR3 DNA: TGTGCCAGCAGCTTAGGAGCAGGGTCAGGTCAGGCCTACGAGCAGTACTTC; CDR3 protein: CASSLGAGSGQAYEQYF
D gene: TRBD1; V gene: TRBV20-1; clone size: .; J gene: TRBJ1-3; CDR3 DNA: TGCAGTGCTTATTCCGGGACAGGGATCTCTGGAAACACCATATATTTT; CDR3 protein: CSAYSGTGISGNTIYF
D gene: TRBD1; V gene: TRBV6-5; clone size: .; J gene: TRBJ1-1; CDR3 DNA: TGTGCCAGCAGTTACCGGACAGGCTCAGATACTGAAGCTTTCTTT; CDR3 protein: CASSYRTGSDTEAFF
D gene: TRBD2; V gene: TRBV19; clone size: .; J gene: TRBJ2-3; CDR3 DNA: TGTGCCAGTAGTATGCGGGAGGGCCTGTCAGATACGCAGTATTTT; CDR3 protein: CASSMREGLSDTQYF
D gene: TRBD1; V gene: TRBV7-2; clone size: few; J gene: TRBJ1-3; CDR3 DNA: TGTGCCAGCAGCCCAGGGGGCTCTGGAAACACCATATATTTT; CDR3 protein: CASSPGGSGNTIYF
D gene: .; V gene: TRBV6-2/TRBV6-3; clone size: .; J gene: TRBJ1-1; CDR3 DNA: TGTGCCAGCAGAGGGGGGGCGGTAACTGAAGCTTTCTTT; CDR3 protein: CASRGGAVTEAFF
D gene: .; V gene: TRBV9; clone size: .; J gene: TRBJ2-2; CDR3 DNA: TGTGCCAGCAGCGTAGGAATCGGGAGTAGCACCGGGGAGCTGTTTTTT; CDR3 protein: CASSVGIGSSTGELFF
D gene: TRBD1; V gene: TRBV30; clone size: large; J gene: TRBJ2-7; CDR3 DNA: TGTGCCTGGAGGGTTGGACAGGGTATGACCTACGAGCAGTACTTC; CDR3 protein: CAWRVGQGMTYEQYF
D gene: .; V gene: TRBV6-2/TRBV6-3; clone size: .; J gene: TRBJ2-7; CDR3 DNA: TGTGCCAGCACCCAGGACCTTTATCACGAGCAGTACTTC; CDR3 protein: CASTQDLYHEQYF
D gene: .; V gene: TRBV12-3/TRBV12-4; clone size: .; J gene: TRBJ1-5; CDR3 DNA: TGTGCCAGCAGTCCCCAGACGGGCAATCAGCCCCAGCATTTT; CDR3 protein: CASSPQTGNQPQHF
D gene: TRBD2; V gene: TRBV19; clone size: .; J gene: TRBJ2-1; CDR3 DNA: TGTGCCAGTAGCCTAGCGGGATACAATGAGCAGTTCTTC; CDR3 protein: CASSLAGYNEQFF
D gene: .; V gene: TRBV6-4; clone size: few; J gene: TRBJ2-1; CDR3 DNA: TGTGCCAGCAGTGACGGGAGCTCCTACAATGAGCAGTTCTTC; CDR3 protein: CASSDGSSYNEQFF
D gene: .; V gene: TRBV6-1; clone size: few; J gene: TRBJ2-5; CDR3 DNA: TGTGCCAGCAGTGAAGAGGTAGCGCTATCGGGGACCCAGTACTTC; CDR3 protein: CASSEEVALSGTQYF
D gene: .; V gene: TRBV7-3; clone size: .; J gene: TRBJ1-1; CDR3 DNA: TGTGCCAGCAGCAACGACCGGAACACTGAAGCTTTCTTT; CDR3 protein: CASSNDRNTEAFF
D gene: TRBD2; V gene: TRBV7-6; clone size: few; J gene: TRBJ2-1; CDR3 DNA: TGTGCCAGCAGCTTCTGGACTAGCGGGAGTTCCAATGAGCAGTTCTTC; CDR3 protein: CASSFWTSGSSNEQFF
D gene: TRBD1; V gene: TRBV7-9; clone size: .; J gene: TRBJ2-2; CDR3 DNA: TGTGCCAGCAGCCGAAGGACAGGGATAATGGGCGGGGAGCTGTTTTTT; CDR3 protein: CASSRRTGIMGGELFF
D gene: .; V gene: TRBV19; clone size: .; J gene: TRBJ1-5; CDR3 DNA: TGTGCCAGTAGTATTTACGGGGCATCAGAACAGCCCCAGCATTTT; CDR3 protein: CASSIYGASEQPQHF
D gene: .; V gene: TRBV28; clone size: .; J gene: TRBJ2-3; CDR3 DNA: TGTGCCAGCAGAAGTGCCGGGCAGAACGCGGATACGCAGTATTTT; CDR3 protein: CASRSAGQNADTQYF
D gene: .; V gene: TRBV18; clone size: .; J gene: TRBJ1-1; CDR3 DNA: TGTGCCAGCTCACCGGACAGTGAGGCAGTAGCTTTCTTT; CDR3 protein: CASSPDSEAVAFF
D gene: .; V gene: TRBV20-1; clone size: .; J gene: TRBJ2-1; CDR3 DNA: TGCAGTGCTAGACAGCTAGCACTTAACTACAATGAGCAGTTCTTC; CDR3 protein: CSARQLALNYNEQFF
D gene: TRBD1; V gene: TRBV20-1; clone size: .; J gene: TRBJ1-3; CDR3 DNA: TGCAGTGCCCGACAGGGCTCTGGAAACACCATATATTTT; CDR3 protein: CSARQGSGNTIYF
D gene: .; V gene: TRBV20-1; clone size: .; J gene: TRBJ1-5; CDR3 DNA: TGCAGTGCTAGAGATTCGCCAGGGGTTAGCAATCAGCCCCAGCATTTT; CDR3 protein: CSARDSPGVSNQPQHF
D gene: TRBD1; V gene: TRBV19; clone size: .; J gene: TRBJ2-5; CDR3 DNA: TGTGCCAGTAGTGTAACAGGGGGCCGGGAGACCCAGTACTTC; CDR3 protein: CASSVTGGRETQYF
D gene: TRBD1; V gene: TRBV6-1; clone size: .; J gene: TRBJ1-2; CDR3 DNA: TGTGCCAGCAGGGGGGACAGCGTGAACTATGGCTACACCTTC; CDR3 protein: CASRGDSVNYGYTF
D gene: .; V gene: TRBV7-6; clone size: once; J gene: TRBJ2-7; CDR3 DNA: TGTGCCAGCAGCTCCCCGATGGCTTCGCGCGAGCAGTACTTC; CDR3 protein: CASSSPMASREQYF
D gene: TRBD1; V gene: TRBV20-1; clone size: .; J gene: TRBJ1-1; CDR3 DNA: TGCAGTCCTAAGACAGGGTTGGACACTGAAGCTTTCTTT; CDR3 protein: CSPKTGLDTEAFF
D gene: .; V gene: TRBV19; clone size: .; J gene: TRBJ1-6; CDR3 DNA: TGTGCCAGTAGTATGGCTGGAGGTGGGGATTCACCCCTCCACTTT; CDR3 protein: CASSMAGGGDSPLHF
D gene: .; V gene: TRBV7-2; clone size: few; J gene: TRBJ2-4; CDR3 DNA: TGTGCCAGCAGCCTAACGCCAGCAAAAAACATTCAGTACTTC; CDR3 protein: CASSLTPAKNIQYF
D gene: .; V gene: TRBV11-1; clone size: .; J gene: TRBJ2-3; CDR3 DNA: TGTGCCAGCAGCTACGTCCAAGGTCAGGGGCAGTATTTT; CDR3 protein: CASSYVQGQGQYF
D gene: TRBD2; V gene: TRBV27; clone size: .; J gene: TRBJ2-1; CDR3 DNA: TGTGCCAGCAGTGGCTCCCTGCGGGAGTACTACAATGAGCAGTTCTTC; CDR3 protein: CASSGSLREYYNEQFF
D gene: TRBD1; V gene: TRBV6-1; clone size: .; J gene: TRBJ2-7; CDR3 DNA: TGTGCCAGCTCCTTAATTTTACAGGGGGACGAGCAGTACTTC; CDR3 protein: CASSLILQGDEQYF
D gene: TRBD2; V gene: TRBV7-2; clone size: .; J gene: TRBJ2-5; CDR3 DNA: TGTGCCAGCAGTTTACTAGCGGGAGTGTGGGAGACCCAGTACTTC; CDR3 protein: CASSLLAGVWETQYF
D gene: .; V gene: TRBV10-3; clone size: few; J gene: TRBJ1-6; CDR3 DNA: TGTGCCACCCGGACCGGGGTCGACTCACCCCTCCACTTT; CDR3 protein: CATRTGVDSPLHF
D gene: .; V gene: TRBV4-2; clone size: .; J gene: TRBJ2-3; CDR3 DNA: TGTGCCAGCAGCCCAGGGAGCAGTGCTCGCACAGATACGCAGTATTTT; CDR3 protein: CASSPGSSARTDTQYF